This entry lists 30 T cell receptor beta chains sequenced from one sample in a study of T cell responses to AZD1222 COVID-19 vaccine. Only in-frame clones appear in the TCRdb table, and some are missing; sequencing was by immunoSEQ multiplex PCR. Of 75,000 to 95,000 clones listed, 88% are singletons. The sample was peripheral blood, taken on day 0 of AZD1222 vaccination. The receptors come from an adult in good health.

The chain links TRBV7-8 to TRBJ1-2; TRBD1 aligns across 7 bases. Germline V gives CDR1 SGHVS, CDR2 FQNEAQ. V lost 5 bases, J lost 5 bases, and 5 bases stayed unmatched. There are 13 residues in the CDR3. DNA for the CDR3: TGTGCCAGCAGCGCCGGGACAGCGTATGGCTACACCTTC. Translated, it gives CASSAGTAYGYTF.

CDR3 loop: CASEILGVKDTQYF. Here the CDR3 DNA reads TGTGCCAGCGAGATCCTAGGTGTCAAAGATACGCAGTATTTT. The chain carries TRBV11-2 and TRBJ2-3; D gene unclear. V shed 8 bases and J shed 5 bases, with 17 bases lying between them. Germline CDR1 and CDR2: SGHAT and FQNNGV. This CDR3 contains 14 residues.

The gene calls are TRBV18 and TRBJ2-5, with D uncertain. V was shortened by 6 bases and J by 1 base, with 12 bases between the two germline ends. Germline V gene data show CDR1 as KGHSH and CDR2 as LQKENI. The CDR3 extends over 14 amino acids. Here the CDR3 reads CASSPRRSQETQYF. The CDR3 DNA is TGTGCCAGCTCCCCCAGACGGTCCCAAGAGACCCAGTACTTC.

This clone was seen a single time. The chain recombines TRBV5-1 with TRBJ2-1; D is possibly TRBD2 (5 bases). From germline, CDR1 is SGHRS and CDR2 YFSETQ. The germline V and J ends were trimmed by 1 base and 4 bases, with 15 bases remaining between them. The CDR3 sequence is 16 residues long. For the CDR3, the DNA is TGCGCCAGCAGCTTGTCAGTTAGCGAGCGATACAATGAGCAGTTCTTC. This encodes CASSLSVSERYNEQFF.

The chain links TRBV7-7 to TRBJ2-5, with a tentative D call TRBD2 (6 bases). From germline, CDR1 is SSHAT and CDR2 FNYEAQ (reference sequence). The length of the CDR3 is 15 residues. The V gene lost 1 base and the J gene lost 2 bases, with 11 bases spanning the gap. The CDR3 loop reads CASSLGAGGQETQYF. CDR3 DNA: TGTGCCAGCAGCTTAGGGGCCGGGGGACAAGAGACCCAGTACTTC.

The chain recombines TRBV7-9 with TRBJ2-1, with D possibly matching TRBD1 (6 bases). The germline V gene has CDR1 SEHNR and CDR2 FQNEAQ (reference sequence). The CDR3 has 18 residues. The V end lost 6 bases, the J end lost 4 bases, and 25 bases lay between the germline ends. Here the CDR3 DNA reads TGTGCCAGCAGATCGACGGGACGCCCACAAAGGGGGTACAATGAGCAGTTCTTC. Translating it yields CASRSTGRPQRGYNEQFF.

The chain employs TRBV20-1 and TRBJ2-5; TRBD2 aligns across 7 bases. The germline V gene has CDR1 DFQATT and CDR2 SNEGSKA (reference sequence). Trimming cost V 3 bases and J 1 base; bases outside gene matches: 8. The CDR3 is made up of 15 amino acids. CDR3 DNA: TGCAGTGCTAGTCCGGGGCGGGGGTTCCAAGAGACCCAGTACTTC. It translates to CSASPGRGFQETQYF.

The chain combines TRBV12-5 with TRBJ2-3; TRBD2 agrees at 12 bases. Germline CDR1 is LGHNT and CDR2 is FRNRAP. The length of the CDR3 is 16 residues. V dropped 7 bases and J dropped 3; count of bases not matched to a gene: 8. The CDR3 loop is CASVASGGARTDTQYF. In DNA form, the CDR3 reads TGTGCTAGTGTGGCTAGCGGGGGGGCCCGAACAGATACGCAGTATTTT.

The chain has TRBV11-2 and TRBJ1-1; TRBD1 matches 7 bases. Germline V lookup: CDR1 SGHAT, CDR2 FQNNGV. The CDR3 has 13 residues. Trimming took 7 bases from V and 5 from J; bases not matched to a gene: 7. The CDR3 protein is CASTQLQGTEAFF. CDR3 nucleotides: TGTGCCAGCACCCAATTACAGGGGACTGAAGCTTTCTTT.

The rearrangement links TRBV7-2 to TRBJ1-2; D is uncertain. The CDR3 is made up of 13 amino acids. The germline V gene has CDR1 SGHTA and CDR2 FQGNSA. V was clipped by 1 base and J by 8 bases, with 11 bases between them. CDR3 nucleotide sequence: TGTGCCAGCAGCTTAGGTGGAGGGCAAGGCTACACCTTC. Amino acids: CASSLGGGQGYTF.

The V call is TRBV7-2, the J call TRBJ2-1; 12 bases fit TRBD2. This CDR3 spans 19 amino acids. Germline values: CDR1 SGHTA, CDR2 FQGNSA. The J segment lost 0 bases and the V segment lost 7 bases, leaving 13 bases of the junction unmatched. The CDR3 sequence is CASIRGLAGGPGSYNEQFF. In DNA form, the CDR3 reads TGTGCCAGCATCCGGGGGCTAGCGGGAGGGCCGGGCTCCTACAATGAGCAGTTCTTC.

CDR3 region: CATSGEEGEAFF. The CDR3 DNA is TGTGCCACCAGTGGGGAGGAGGGTGAAGCTTTCTTT. The chain carries TRBV24-1 and TRBJ1-1; the D is unclear. This CDR3 is 12 amino acids long. CDR1 is KGHDR, CDR2 SFDVKD, per germline. The germline V and J ends were trimmed by 5 bases and 7 bases, with 10 bases remaining between them.

In this sample, this clone turned up once. The CDR3 DNA sequence: TGTGCCAGCAGTTATCTGGGACCTGAAGCTTTCTTT. It codes for CASSYLGPEAFF. V usage is TRBV6-2 or TRBV6-3 and J usage is TRBJ1-1, with D maybe TRBD1 (5 bases). The CDR3 runs 12 residues. Germline CDR1 and CDR2: MNHEY and SVGEGT. Trimming pared 3 bases from V and 6 bases from J, leaving 8 bases between.

The V call is TRBV6-5, the J call TRBJ1-1; D unclear. Germline V CDR1 and CDR2: MNHEY, SVGAGI. Trimming left V 2 bases short and J 0 bases short, with 4 bases between. This CDR3 has 13 amino acids. CDR3 in DNA: TGTGCCAGCAGTTACGTCATGAACACTGAAGCTTTCTTT. Its protein product is CASSYVMNTEAFF.

The V gene is TRBV7-5, the J gene TRBJ2-3. TRBV7-5 counts as a pseudogene. The CDR3 consists of 14 residues. CDR3 residues: CVRTPGRGTDTQYF. In DNA form, the CDR3 reads TGTGTCAGAACCCCCGGAAGGGGCACAGATACGCAGTATTTT.

Of note for this clone: This may be a read error: a much more frequent sequence differs by one nucleotide. V and J are TRBV2 and TRBJ2-2; D is possibly TRBD1 (5 bases). The CDR3 has 13 amino acids. Germline lookup yields CDR1 SNHLY and CDR2 FYNNEI. Between the trimmed V and J ends, which lost 3 bases and 4 bases, there was a span of 6 bases. The CDR3 spells CASSDRVTGELFF. The DNA of the CDR3 is TGTGCCAGCAGTGACAGGGTCACCGGGGAGCTGTTTTTT. Full variable domain (remainder filled in from reference TRBV2 and TRBJ2-2): EPEVTQTPSHQVTQMGQEVILRCVPISNHLYFYWYRQILGQKVEFLVSFYNNEISEKSEIFDDQFSVERPDGSNFTLKIRSTKLEDSAMYFCASSDRVTGELFFGEGSRLTVL.

The rearrangement uses TRBV6-4 and TRBJ2-1, with TRBD2 matching over 10 bases. Germline V gene lookup returns CDR1 MRHNA and CDR2 SNTAGT. The CDR3 runs 15 residues. The junction had 6 bases not matched to a gene; V was cut back by 3 bases and J by 7 bases. The DNA of the CDR3 is TGTGCCAGCAGTGAGGCTAGCGGGAGTCAGAATGAGCAGTTCTTC. This gives the protein CASSEASGSQNEQFF.

This clone has a single count. The V and J genes are TRBV10-3 and TRBJ1-2, with 9 positions matching TRBD1. V gave up 9 bases and J gave up 2 bases; unmatched junction bases: 1. From germline, CDR1 is ENHRY and CDR2 SYGVKD. The CDR3 runs 12 residues. CDR3 in amino acids: CAIGTGNYGYTF. CDR3 bases: TGTGCCATAGGGACAGGGAACTATGGCTACACCTTC.

The V and J genes are TRBV27 and TRBJ2-7; D is unresolved. Trimming took 6 bases from V and 1 from J, leaving 13 bases between them. Germline CDR1 and CDR2: MNHEY and SMNVEV (reference sequence). There are 14 residues in the CDR3. Here the CDR3 reads CASRRTGFSYEQYF. CDR3 DNA: TGTGCCAGCAGACGTACTGGGTTTTCCTACGAGCAGTACTTC.

The chain couples TRBV7-9 to TRBJ1-5; D unclear. The CDR3 has 14 amino acids. The V end lost 2 bases, the J end lost 8 bases, and 13 bases lay between the germline ends. Germline V CDR1 and CDR2: SEHNR, FQNEAQ (reference sequence). Here the CDR3 reads CASSLNGQREPQHF. The CDR3 DNA sequence: TGTGCCAGCAGCTTAAACGGCCAACGGGAGCCCCAGCATTTT. The full variable domain, in which reference TRBV7-9 and TRBJ1-5 provide the parts outside the CDR3, is DTGVSQNPRHKITKRGQNVTFRCDPISEHNRLYWYRQTLGQGPEFLTYFQNEAQLEKSRLLSDRFSAERPKGSFSTLEIQRTEQGDSAMYLCASSLNGQREPQHFGDGTRLSIL.

The V gene is TRBV20-1, the J gene TRBJ1-4, with D maybe TRBD1 (6 bases). Germline V gene lookup returns CDR1 DFQATT and CDR2 SNEGSKA (reference sequence). The CDR3 length is 11 residues. V gave up 6 bases and J gave up 10 bases, with 12 bases separating them. The CDR3 loop reads CSAPRGLKLFF. The CDR3 nucleotides are TGCAGTGCCCCCCGGGGGCTAAAACTGTTTTTT.

This rearrangement joins TRBV28 to TRBJ2-1; 13 nucleotides line up with TRBD2. Germline V gives CDR1 MDHEN, CDR2 SYDVKM. The CDR3 is made up of 16 amino acids. The ends lost 4 bases at V and 3 bases at J; junction bases unmatched: 3. CDR3 residues: CASSSGLAGYYNEQFF. Written as DNA, the CDR3 is TGTGCCAGCAGTTCGGGACTAGCGGGATACTACAATGAGCAGTTCTTC.

The chain is built from TRBV3-1 (or the pseudogene TRBV3-2) and TRBJ2-5; tentatively, D is TRBD2 (6 bases). The V gene's germline CDR1 is LGHDT and CDR2 YNNKEL (reference sequence). This CDR3 has 15 amino acids. V lost 0 bases and J 1 base, leaving 9 bases between the germline ends. The CDR3 loop is CASSQEGGLQETQYF. The CDR3 coding sequence is TGTGCCAGCAGCCAAGAGGGGGGTCTCCAAGAGACCCAGTACTTC.

The V gene is TRBV12-3 or TRBV12-4, the J gene TRBJ1-1; TRBD1 matches at 7 bases. This CDR3 is 13 amino acids long. Trimming took 8 bases from V and 0 from J; bases not matched to a gene: 3. The CDR3 region is CASGTDLNTEAFF. The CDR3 DNA reads TGTGCCAGCGGGACAGACTTGAACACTGAAGCTTTCTTT.

This sequence joins TRBV10-3 and TRBJ1-2, with a possible D match to TRBD1 (6 bases). V was shortened by 3 bases and J by 4 bases, with 12 bases between the two germline ends. The CDR3 length is 14 residues. Germline loops: CDR1 ENHRY, CDR2 SYGVKD. CDR3 loop: CAISDGGGSYGYTF. As DNA, the CDR3 is TGTGCCATCAGTGACGGAGGGGGAAGCTATGGCTACACCTTC.

The rearrangement joins TRBV6-1 to TRBJ2-1; TRBD1 is a possible D gene (6 bases). Germline assignment: CDR1 MNHNS and CDR2 SASEGT. Trimming left V 1 base short and J 8 bases short, with 12 bases between. This CDR3 comprises 14 residues. CDR3 sequence (DNA): TGTGCCAGCAGTGAAGTGGCAGGGGAAGATGAGCAGTTCTTC. Its translation: CASSEVAGEDEQFF.

The genes are TRBV7-2 and TRBJ2-3; D not certain. Germline V gene lookup returns CDR1 SGHTA and CDR2 FQGNSA. The CDR3 extends over 14 amino acids. V was cut by 5 bases and J by 5 bases, with 14 bases left in between. The CDR3 is CASSPRLNLDTQYF. CDR3 DNA: TGTGCCAGCAGCCCCCGACTGAACCTAGATACGCAGTATTTT.

The chain employs TRBV7-8 and TRBJ2-1; the match to TRBD2 covers 9 bases. The germline V gene encodes CDR1 SGHVS and CDR2 FQNEAQ. This CDR3 comprises 15 residues. The V and J ends lost 5 bases and 1 base, in that order; junction bases with no gene match: 3. CDR3 nucleotide sequence: TGTGCCAGCAGCGGTAGCGGGAGTTCCTACAATGAGCAGTTCTTC. Translating it yields CASSGSGSSYNEQFF. The complete variable domain, with remaining parts taken from reference TRBV7-8 and TRBJ2-1, reads GAGVSQSPRYKVAKRGQDVALRCDPISGHVSLFWYQQALGQGPEFLTYFQNEAQLDKSGLPSDRFFAERPEGSVSTLKIQRTQQEDSAVYLCASSGSGSSYNEQFFGPGTRLTVL.

A single count supports this clone. The chain links TRBV10-3 to TRBJ2-7; D might be TRBD1 or TRBD2, each matching 5 bases. Germline V gene data show CDR1 as ENHRY and CDR2 as SYGVKD. V lost 11 bases, J lost 2 bases, and 22 bases lay in between. The CDR3 extends over 15 amino acids. The CDR3 here is CASTPGPRPAYEQYF. The CDR3 coding sequence is TGTGCCTCGACCCCGGGGCCAAGGCCCGCCTACGAGCAGTACTTC.

CDR3 DNA sequence: TGTGCCAGCAGCCAAGGGCTTTCCCTCCACTTT. Protein product: CASSQGLSLHF. The V call is TRBV3-1 (or the pseudogene TRBV3-2), the J call TRBJ1-6; unclear D gene. Germline V gene data show CDR1 as LGHDT and CDR2 as YNNKEL (reference sequence). CDR3 length: 11 amino acids. Trimming removed 1 base from V and 14 bases from J, with 6 bases in between.